The TCR beta chain described here comes from a study of read filtering for tumor transcriptome and immune sequencing. At the level of the study: DNase treatment preceded whole-transcriptome library preparation. RNA-seq yielded only about 75 to 1,400 TCR reads, IR-seq about 4 to 10.27 million.

Findings of the study overall: Approximately 80% of IR-seq clonotypes had one read, totaling approximately 3.3% of reads; RNA-seq: about 70% and 40%. This fraction held mixed bone marrow immune cells after CD138-negative sorting.

A word on this clonotype: Its target is unknown.

The CDR3 spans 12 residues. CDR1 DFQATT and CDR2 SNEGSKA come from the germline V gene (reference sequence). V was trimmed by 3 bases and J by 1 base, leaving 6 bases between them. From roughly 390 ng of RNA, a library with molecular barcoded alpha/delta and beta/gamma adaptors was made. TCRdb fed the reads into MiXCR, producing one record per CDR3 protein. The table shows roughly 69,000 distinct CDR3 sequences, with roughly 14% occurring only once. The sample consisted of a population of CD138-negative cells sorted from bone marrow. The chain couples TRBV20-1 to TRBJ1-1; D is ambiguous. This TCR was recovered from a donor over 35 with multiple myeloma. As DNA, the CDR3 is TGCAGTGCTAGTTGGCAGAACACTGAAGCTTTCTTT. Its translation: CSASWQNTEAFF.